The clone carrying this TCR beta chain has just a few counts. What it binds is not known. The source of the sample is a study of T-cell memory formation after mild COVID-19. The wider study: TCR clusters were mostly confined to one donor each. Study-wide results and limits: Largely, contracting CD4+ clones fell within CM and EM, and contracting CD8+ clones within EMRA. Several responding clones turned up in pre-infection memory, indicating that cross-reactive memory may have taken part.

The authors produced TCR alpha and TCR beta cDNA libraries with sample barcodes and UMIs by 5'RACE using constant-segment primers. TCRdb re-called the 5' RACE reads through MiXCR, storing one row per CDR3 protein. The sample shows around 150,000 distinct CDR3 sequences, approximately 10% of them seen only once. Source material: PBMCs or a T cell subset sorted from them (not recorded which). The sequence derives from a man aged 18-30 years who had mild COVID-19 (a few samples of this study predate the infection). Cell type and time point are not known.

This CDR3 reads CSARGRGEQFF. DNA of the CDR3: TGCAGTGCTAGGGGGAGGGGTGAGCAGTTCTTC. The chain employs TRBV20-1 and TRBJ2-1, with 7 bases that match TRBD2. CDR1 is DFQATT, CDR2 SNEGSKA, per germline (reference sequence). CDR3 length equals 11 residues. V was clipped by 3 bases and J by 9 bases; unmatched bases: 2.